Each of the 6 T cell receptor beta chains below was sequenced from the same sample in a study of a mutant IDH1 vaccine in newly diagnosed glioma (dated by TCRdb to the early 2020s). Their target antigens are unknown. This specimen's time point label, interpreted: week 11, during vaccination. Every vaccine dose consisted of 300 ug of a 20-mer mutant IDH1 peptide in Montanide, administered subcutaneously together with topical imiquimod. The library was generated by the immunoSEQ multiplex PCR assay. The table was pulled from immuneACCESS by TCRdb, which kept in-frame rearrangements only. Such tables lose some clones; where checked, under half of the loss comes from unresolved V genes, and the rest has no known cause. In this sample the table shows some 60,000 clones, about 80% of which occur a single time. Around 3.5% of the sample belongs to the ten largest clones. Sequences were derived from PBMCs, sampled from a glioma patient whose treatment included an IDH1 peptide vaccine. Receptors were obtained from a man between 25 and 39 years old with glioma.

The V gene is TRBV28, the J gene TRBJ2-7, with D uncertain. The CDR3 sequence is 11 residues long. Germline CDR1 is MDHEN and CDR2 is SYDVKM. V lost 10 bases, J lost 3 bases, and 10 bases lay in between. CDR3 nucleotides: TGTGCCATAGAAAAAGGCTACGAGCAGTACTTC. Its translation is CAIEKGYEQYF.

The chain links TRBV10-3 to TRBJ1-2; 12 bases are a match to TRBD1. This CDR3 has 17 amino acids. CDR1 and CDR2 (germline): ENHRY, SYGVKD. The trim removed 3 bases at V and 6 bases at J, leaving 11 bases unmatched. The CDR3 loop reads CAISDPVGTGGGDGYTF. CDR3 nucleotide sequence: TGTGCCATCAGTGACCCCGTTGGGACAGGGGGCGGGGATGGCTACACCTTC.

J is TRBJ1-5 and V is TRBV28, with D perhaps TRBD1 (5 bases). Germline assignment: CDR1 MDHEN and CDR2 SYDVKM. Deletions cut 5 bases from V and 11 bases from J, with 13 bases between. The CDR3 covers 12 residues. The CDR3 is CASSQPGESQHF. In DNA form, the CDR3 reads TGTGCCAGCAGTCAACCGGGGGAGTCCCAGCATTTT.

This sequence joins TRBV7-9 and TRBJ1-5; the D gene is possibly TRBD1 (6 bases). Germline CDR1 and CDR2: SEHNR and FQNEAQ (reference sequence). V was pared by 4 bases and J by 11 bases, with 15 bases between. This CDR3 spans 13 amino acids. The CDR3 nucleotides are TGTGCCAGCAGCTCAGGGGCGGTCCTGACCCAGCATTTT. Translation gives CASSSGAVLTQHF.

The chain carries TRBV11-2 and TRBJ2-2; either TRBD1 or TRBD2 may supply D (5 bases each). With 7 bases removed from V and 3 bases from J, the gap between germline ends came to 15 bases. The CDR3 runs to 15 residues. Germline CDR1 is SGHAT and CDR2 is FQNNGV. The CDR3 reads CASTRASGHTGELFF. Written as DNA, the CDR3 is TGTGCCAGCACCCGAGCTTCGGGGCACACCGGGGAGCTGTTTTTT.

The CDR3 here is CASSTGRRDTEAFF. As DNA, the CDR3 is TGCGCCAGCAGCACGGGGCGTCGGGACACTGAAGCTTTCTTT. The V gene is TRBV5-1, the J gene TRBJ1-1; tentatively, D is TRBD1 (5 bases). CDR3 length equals 14 residues. Germline V gene sequence: CDR1 SGHRS, CDR2 YFSETQ. The V end was cut by 4 bases, the J end by 3 bases, with 13 bases between.